The entry below gives a single TCR beta chain sequence along with its context. Its antigen is not known. This CDR3 is 14 amino acids long. V was clipped by 5 bases and J by 0 bases; unmatched bases: 3. Germline lookup yields CDR1 SGHNT and CDR2 YYREEE (reference sequence). The data belong to a study of T cell repertoires in cytomegalovirus infection. Whole-study context: Signatures in public TCR beta sequences pointed to both CMV infection and matching HLA type. Notes on the study in general: In two of eight donors, the top clonotype was HLA-C-restricted CMV-specific. Cumulated frequencies of public TCR beta families served to identify carriers of CMV plus the relevant HLA.

In TCRdb, the reads were re-called with MiXCR into one record per CDR3 protein. This sample carries 340,000 or so distinct CDR3 sequences, 25% of them seen once, and the ten largest clones take approximately 12%. This sample comprised cultured PBMCs, obtained from culture after CMV antigen stimulation. The chain couples TRBV5-4 to TRBJ2-7; 9 bases are shared with TRBD2. The sequence was obtained from a human donor in good health (CMV status not recorded). Some clones in this sample may be carry-over from other donors' samples. Here the CDR3 DNA reads TGTGCCAGCAGGGTTAGCGGGAGCTCCTACGAGCAGTACTTC. Translated, it gives CASRVSGSSYEQYF.